This T cell receptor (beta chain) is from a study of T cells in women clearing cervical HPV infection. Study-level points and caveats: TRBV6-7 relative abundance averaged about 0.11% in cases and 0.15% to 0.2% in controls. Richness differences could reflect unmeasured T-cell content per sample. Richness plus V gene abundances separated cases from controls with AUC roughly 0.88.

CDR1 is SGHRS, CDR2 YFSETQ, per germline. With 3 bases clipped from V and 7 bases from J, the junction kept 5 bases outside the gene matches. The CDR3 sequence is 14 residues long. Average input was roughly 1,100 ng genomic DNA for immunoSEQ TCR beta CDR3 amplification. The method was immunoSEQ multiplex PCR; TCRdb's version includes in-frame clones alone and lacks a portion of them. Its table records about 30,000 clones. Worth noting for this clone: Antigen unknown. The CDR3 end is not reached by the read, which stops 3 residues before it; the germline J gene fills it in.

Sequenced input: blood buffy coat. The chain couples TRBV5-1 to TRBJ1-4; 8 bases are shared with TRBD1. The clonotype was recovered from a woman between 18 and 70 years old with a cervical HPV16 infection that either progressed to CIN3+ or cleared (not recorded which). The CDR3 loop reads CASSSDRVGEKLFF. The CDR3 DNA, read in part, is TGCGCCAGCAGCTCGGACAGGGTGGGTGAAAAA. Full variable domain (rest looked up from reference TRBV5-1 and TRBJ1-4): KAGVTQTPRYLIKTRGQQVTLSCSPISGHRSVSWYQQTPGQGLQFLFEYFSETQRNKGNFPGRFSGRQFSNSRSEMNVSTLELGDSALYLCASSSDRVGEKLFFGSGTQLSVL.